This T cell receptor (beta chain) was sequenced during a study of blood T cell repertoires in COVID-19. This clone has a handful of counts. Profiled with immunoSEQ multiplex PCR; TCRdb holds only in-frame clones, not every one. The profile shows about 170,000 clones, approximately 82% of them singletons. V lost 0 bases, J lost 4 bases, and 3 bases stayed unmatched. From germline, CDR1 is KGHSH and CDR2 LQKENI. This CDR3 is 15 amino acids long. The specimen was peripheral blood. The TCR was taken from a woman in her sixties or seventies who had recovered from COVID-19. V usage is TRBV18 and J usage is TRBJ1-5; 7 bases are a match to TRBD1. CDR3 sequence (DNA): TGTGCCAGCTCACCACCGGGGGGACAGAATCAGCCCCAGCATTTT. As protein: CASSPPGGQNQPQHF.